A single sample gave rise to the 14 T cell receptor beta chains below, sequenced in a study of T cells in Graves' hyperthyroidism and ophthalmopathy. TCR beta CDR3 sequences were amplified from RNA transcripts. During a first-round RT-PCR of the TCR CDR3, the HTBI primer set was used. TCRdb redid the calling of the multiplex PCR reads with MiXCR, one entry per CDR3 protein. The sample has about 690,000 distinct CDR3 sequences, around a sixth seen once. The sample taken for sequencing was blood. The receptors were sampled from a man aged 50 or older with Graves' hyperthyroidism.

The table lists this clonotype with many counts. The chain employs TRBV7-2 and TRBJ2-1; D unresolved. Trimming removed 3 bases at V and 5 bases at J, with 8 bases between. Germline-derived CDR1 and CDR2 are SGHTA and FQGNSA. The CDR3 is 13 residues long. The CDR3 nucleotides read TGTGCCAGCAGCTTGGGCTCGAACAATGAGCAGTTCTTC. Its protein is CASSLGSNNEQFF.

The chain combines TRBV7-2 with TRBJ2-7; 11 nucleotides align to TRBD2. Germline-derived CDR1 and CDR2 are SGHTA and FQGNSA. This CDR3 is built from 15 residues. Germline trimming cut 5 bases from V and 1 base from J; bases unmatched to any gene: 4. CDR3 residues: CASSPSGRISYEQYF. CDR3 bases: TGTGCCAGCAGCCCTAGCGGGAGGATTTCCTACGAGCAGTACTTC.

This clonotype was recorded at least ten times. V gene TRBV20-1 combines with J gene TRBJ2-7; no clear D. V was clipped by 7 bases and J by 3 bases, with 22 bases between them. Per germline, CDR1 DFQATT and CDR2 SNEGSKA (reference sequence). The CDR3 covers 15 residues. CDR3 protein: CSGLKQPLSLYEQYF. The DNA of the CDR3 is TGCAGTGGCCTGAAGCAGCCCTTGAGTCTCTACGAGCAGTACTTC.

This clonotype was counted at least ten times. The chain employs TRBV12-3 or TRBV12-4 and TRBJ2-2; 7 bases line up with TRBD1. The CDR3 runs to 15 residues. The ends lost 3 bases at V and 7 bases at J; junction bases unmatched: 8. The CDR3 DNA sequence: TGTGCCAGCAGTTTTGAGACAGGGCTTATCGGGGAGCTGTTTTTT. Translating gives CASSFETGLIGELFF.

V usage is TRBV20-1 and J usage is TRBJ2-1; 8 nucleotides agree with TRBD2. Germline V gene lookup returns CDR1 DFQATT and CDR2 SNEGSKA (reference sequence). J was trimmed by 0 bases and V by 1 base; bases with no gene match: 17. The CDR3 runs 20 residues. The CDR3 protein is CSARGQPVYSGTYSYNEQFF. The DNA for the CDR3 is TGCAGTGCTAGAGGACAACCCGTCTATAGCGGGACTTACTCCTACAATGAGCAGTTCTTC.

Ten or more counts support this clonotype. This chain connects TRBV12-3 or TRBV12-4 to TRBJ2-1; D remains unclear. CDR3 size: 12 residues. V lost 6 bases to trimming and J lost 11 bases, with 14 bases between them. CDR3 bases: TGTGCCAGCAGCCCACTACCACCGCAGCAGTTCTTC. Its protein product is CASSPLPPQQFF.

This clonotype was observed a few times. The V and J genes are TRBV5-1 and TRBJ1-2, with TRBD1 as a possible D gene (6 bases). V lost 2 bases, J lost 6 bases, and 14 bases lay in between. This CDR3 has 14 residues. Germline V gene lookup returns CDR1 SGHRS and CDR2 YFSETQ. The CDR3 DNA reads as TGCGCCAGCAGCTTACAGGGAGGCCCCGATGGCTACACCTTC. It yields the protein CASSLQGGPDGYTF.

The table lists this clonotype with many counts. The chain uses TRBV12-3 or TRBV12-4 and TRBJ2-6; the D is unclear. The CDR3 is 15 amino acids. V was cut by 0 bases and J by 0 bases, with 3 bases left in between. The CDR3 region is CASSLAVSGANVLTF. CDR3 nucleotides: TGTGCCAGCAGTTTAGCGGTCTCTGGGGCCAACGTCCTGACTTTC.

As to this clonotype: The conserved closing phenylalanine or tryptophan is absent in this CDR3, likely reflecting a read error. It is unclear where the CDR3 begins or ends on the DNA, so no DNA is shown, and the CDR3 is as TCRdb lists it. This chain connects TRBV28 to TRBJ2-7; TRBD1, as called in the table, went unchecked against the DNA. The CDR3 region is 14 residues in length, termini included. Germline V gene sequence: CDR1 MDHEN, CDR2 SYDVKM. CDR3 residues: CASSPRTGIYEQYL.

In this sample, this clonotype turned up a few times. CDR3 DNA sequence: TGCGCCAGCAGCCAAGAGTCCCAGGGGTACACCGGGGAGCTGTTTTTT. It encodes CASSQESQGYTGELFF. This chain joins TRBV4-3 and TRBJ2-2; weak D call: TRBD1 (6 bases). Germline V gene lookup returns CDR1 LGHNA and CDR2 YSLEER. The germline V and J ends were trimmed by 0 bases and 3 bases, with 11 bases remaining between them. This CDR3 region has 16 residues.

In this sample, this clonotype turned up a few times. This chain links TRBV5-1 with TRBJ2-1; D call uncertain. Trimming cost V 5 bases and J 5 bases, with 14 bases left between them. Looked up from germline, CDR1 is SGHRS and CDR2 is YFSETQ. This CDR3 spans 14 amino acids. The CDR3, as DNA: TGCGCCAGCAGGTCTACCTCAGCCGACAATGAGCAGTTCTTC. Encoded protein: CASRSTSADNEQFF.

The chain's CDR3 is CAWRMATAYGYTF. CDR3 nucleotide sequence: TGTGCCTGGAGAATGGCGACGGCTTATGGCTACACCTTC. The chain uses TRBV30 and TRBJ1-2; no reliable D call. The V gene's germline CDR1 is GTSNPN and CDR2 SVGIG (reference sequence). The CDR3 runs 13 residues. Trimming left V 3 bases short and J 5 bases short, with 13 bases between.

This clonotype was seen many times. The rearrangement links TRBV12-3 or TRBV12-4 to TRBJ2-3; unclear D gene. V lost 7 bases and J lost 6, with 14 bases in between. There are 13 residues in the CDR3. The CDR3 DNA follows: TGTGCCAGCACTCCCGGACGGCCCGATACGCAGTATTTT. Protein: CASTPGRPDTQYF.

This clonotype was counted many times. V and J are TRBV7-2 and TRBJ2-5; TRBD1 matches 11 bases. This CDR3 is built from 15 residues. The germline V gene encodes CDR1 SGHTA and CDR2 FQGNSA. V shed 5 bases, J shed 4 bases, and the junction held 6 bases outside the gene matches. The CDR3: CASSGSGTGGETQYF. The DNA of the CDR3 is TGTGCCAGCAGCGGGTCCGGGACAGGGGGAGAGACCCAGTACTTC. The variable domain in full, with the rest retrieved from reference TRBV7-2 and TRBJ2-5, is GAGVSQSPSNKVTEKGKDVELRCDPISGHTALYWYRQSLGQGLEFLIYFQGNSAPDKSGLPSDRFSAERTGGSVSTLTIQRTQQEDSAVYLCASSGSGTGGETQYFGPGTRLLVL.